This T cell receptor (beta chain) was captured by sequencing in a study of blood T cell repertoires in COVID-19. Study context: From T cells, B-cell-depleted T cells, or PBMCs came the material, which was cDNA or gDNA.

Trimming took 4 bases from V and 7 from J; bases not matched to a gene: 5. Germline CDR1 is SGHRS and CDR2 is YFSETQ. The CDR3 extends over 13 amino acids. Sequenced by immunoSEQ multiplex PCR; TCRdb stores in-frame clones only, minus some. The sample has about 240,000 clones, about 84% seen once. This chain uses TRBV5-1 with TRBJ2-7; 10 nucleotides agree with TRBD1. This receptor was identified in an elderly man with acute or convalescent COVID-19. The sample consisted of peripheral blood. The CDR3: CASSRPGQGEQYF. As DNA, the CDR3 is TGCGCCAGCAGCCGCCCGGGACAGGGGGAGCAGTACTTC.